This T cell receptor beta chain emerged from a study of blood T cell repertoires in COVID-19. Study-wide background: Sources were T cells, B-cell-depleted T cells, or PBMCs; the material itself was cDNA or gDNA.

The trim removed 6 bases at V and 6 bases at J, leaving 14 bases unmatched. The V gene's germline CDR1 is MDHEN and CDR2 SYDVKM. This CDR3 comprises 16 residues. This clone showed up many times. As handled by the study authors: Estimation of nucleated cell counts relied on the amplification of reference gene primers. TCRdb's table, derived via immunoSEQ multiplex PCR, lists solely in-frame clones and lacks some. For V, J and clone size, that table is used; D and trimming come from the DNA. The sample yields 200,000 to 300,000 clones, more than 80% seen once. The TCR originated in a woman older than 75 with COVID-19, enrolled during active disease. The source material was peripheral blood. This rearrangement joins TRBV28 to TRBJ2-1, with 7 nucleotides matching TRBD1. The CDR3 nucleotides are TGTGCCAGCAGCCCTATGGCCGTACAGGGGTTCAATGAGCAGTTCTTC. Translated: CASSPMAVQGFNEQFF.